This record covers a single T cell receptor beta chain. This sample was included in a study of siplizumab effects on memory and regulatory T cells. Data came from immunoSEQ multiplex PCR; TCRdb stores just in-frame clones and leaves some out. Among over 85,000 clones listed, around 95% were seen once. CDR1 and CDR2 from the germline V gene are MNHEY and SVGAGI. This CDR3 region has 11 residues. The V gene lost 7 bases and the J gene lost 6 bases, with 9 bases spanning the gap. This clonotype originated in a human donor in good health. Sequenced: naive CD4+ T cells sorted from blood. This chain links TRBV6-5 with TRBJ1-2; tentative D call: TRBD1 (5 bases). CDR3 DNA sequence: TGTGCCAGCACGCCAGGGAATGGCTACACCTTC. Translated, it gives CASTPGNGYTF.